The present T cell receptor (beta chain) was sequenced within a study of cytomegalovirus exposure and HLA in healthy donors. Study outcomes and limitations: Within an earlier analysis, most TCR beta V segments proved productive either about 87% or about 30% of the time. The dataset shows that most TCR sequences were rare, while some public TCRs occurred in many donors.

At sampling all donors were nominally healthy, likely with unrecorded immune exposures. Trimming cost V 3 bases and J 1 base, with 10 bases left between them. Germline V CDR1 and CDR2: ENHRY, SYGVKD. This CDR3 spans 14 amino acids. Primers: 60 Vbeta forward and 13 Jbeta reverse. Using immunoSEQ multiplex PCR, the repertoire was profiled, and TCRdb retains in-frame clones only, with some absent. This listing includes 200,000 to 250,000 clones. Remarks on this clone: Its antigen is not identified.

The chain combines TRBV10-3 with TRBJ2-7; D is perhaps TRBD1 (5 bases). Sample: PBMCs. The receptor was derived from a girl aged 2 to 9 in good health and CMV-seropositive. As DNA, the CDR3 is TGTGCCATCAGTGACCGACAGAATTCCTACGAGCAGTACTTC. Protein: CAISDRQNSYEQYF.